These 22 T cell receptor beta chains share one sample of origin, sequenced in a study of blood T cell repertoires in COVID-19. The repertoire was sequenced with immunoSEQ multiplex PCR; TCRdb's copy has only in-frame clones and lacks some. The sample holds a few hundred thousand clones, 70% to 90% seen once. The sample was peripheral blood. These receptor sequences come from a woman between 65 and 79 years old with acute or convalescent COVID-19.

The V gene is TRBV5-1, the J gene TRBJ2-2, with D unresolved. The CDR3 totals 13 residues. Germline V gene lookup returns CDR1 SGHRS and CDR2 YFSETQ. Trimming took off 2 bases at V and 4 bases at J, with 6 bases between the two ends. CDR3 protein: CASSFLGTGELFF. DNA of the CDR3: TGCGCCAGCAGCTTTCTCGGCACCGGGGAGCTGTTTTTT.

J is TRBJ1-1 and V is TRBV19; weak D call: TRBD1 (6 bases). V was shortened by 3 bases and J by 3 bases, with 17 bases between the two germline ends. The CDR3 consists of 16 residues. Germline V lookup: CDR1 LNHDA, CDR2 SQIVND (reference sequence). The CDR3: CASSMGSRGSYTEAFF. The CDR3, as DNA: TGTGCCAGTAGTATGGGTTCCAGGGGTTCGTACACTGAAGCTTTCTTT.

This chain uses TRBV19 with TRBJ1-6; 7 bases align to TRBD1. This CDR3 has 14 amino acids. The germline gives CDR1 LNHDA, CDR2 SQIVND (reference sequence). Losses at the gene ends were 10 bases for V and 9 bases for J; bases not matched to a gene: 12. The CDR3 spells CATYSDRVGSPLHF. The CDR3 coding sequence is TGTGCCACCTACTCAGACAGGGTGGGTTCACCCCTCCACTTT. Full variable domain (rest looked up from reference TRBV19 and TRBJ1-6): DGGITQSPKYLFRKEGQNVTLSCEQNLNHDAMYWYRQDPGQGLRLIYYSQIVNDFQKGDIAEGYSVSREKKESFPLTVTSAQKNPTAFYLCATYSDRVGSPLHFGNGTRLTVT.

The CDR3: CASSLQDYEQYF. CDR3 nucleotides: TGTGCCAGCAGCTTACAGGATTACGAGCAGTACTTC. The chain has TRBV11-2 and TRBJ2-7, with no clear D. This CDR3 region has 12 residues. In germline, CDR1 is SGHAT, CDR2 FQNNGV. Trimming shortened V by 2 bases and J by 4 bases, and 6 bases separated the two germline ends.

CDR3 nucleotides: TGTGCCAGCAGCCCCGGAAAGGGGACTAATCAGCCCCAGCATTTT. This translates into CASSPGKGTNQPQHF. The chain combines TRBV21-1 with TRBJ1-5. TRBV21-1 is annotated as a pseudogene. The CDR3 contains 15 residues.

This rearrangement joins TRBV5-4 to TRBJ1-6; 8 nucleotides agree with TRBD1. Losses at the gene ends were 5 bases for V and 8 bases for J; bases not matched to a gene: 6. CDR3 length: 14 amino acids. The germline V gene encodes CDR1 SGHNT and CDR2 YYREEE (reference sequence). The CDR3 region is CASRTTGAYSPLHF. CDR3 in DNA: TGTGCCAGCAGGACGACAGGGGCTTATTCACCCCTCCACTTT.

The V gene is TRBV27, the J gene TRBJ1-3; D is undetermined. CDR3 size: 13 residues. Germline V CDR1 and CDR2: MNHEY, SMNVEV (reference sequence). Trimming removed 8 bases at V and 1 base at J, with 9 bases between. The CDR3 region has the DNA TGTGCCAGCCGGCGGGTGTCTGGAAACACCATATATTTT. It translates to CASRRVSGNTIYF.

The V call is TRBV5-5, the J call TRBJ2-2; D is perhaps TRBD2 (6 bases). The CDR3 runs to 17 residues. CDR1 is SGHKS and CDR2 is YYEKEE in the germline V gene (reference sequence). Trimming left V 0 bases short and J 4 bases short, with 16 bases between. DNA for the CDR3: TGTGCCAGCAGCTTGGTGCAGGTAGCGGACTTCACCGGGGAGCTGTTTTTT. This encodes CASSLVQVADFTGELFF.

V is TRBV5-1 and J is TRBJ2-6, with D perhaps TRBD1 (5 bases). Trimming shortened V by 4 bases and J by 0 bases, and 20 bases separated the two germline ends. The CDR3 consists of 19 residues. Germline loops: CDR1 SGHRS, CDR2 YFSETQ. The CDR3 is CASSPIGQGIDSGANVLTF. The CDR3 DNA is TGCGCCAGCAGCCCCATCGGGCAGGGTATTGACTCTGGGGCCAACGTCCTGACTTTC.

The V call is TRBV5-1, the J call TRBJ2-3; a weak D match, TRBD2 (7 bases). Per germline, CDR1 SGHRS and CDR2 YFSETQ. Trimming took 4 bases from V and 4 from J, leaving 19 bases between them. CDR3 size: 16 residues. In nucleotides, the CDR3 is TGCGCCAGCAGCCGGGGGGCGGGAGAGGGTGCAGATACGCAGTATTTT. This encodes CASSRGAGEGADTQYF.

The chain links TRBV11-1 to TRBJ1-2, with a weak D call TRBD1 (5 bases). The CDR3 runs to 15 residues. Germline lookup yields CDR1 SGHAT and CDR2 FQDESV (reference sequence). V shed 5 bases and J shed 2 bases, with 15 bases lying between them. Here the CDR3 DNA reads TGTGCCAGCAGCCCACAAGGGGCGGTAAACTATGGCTACACCTTC. Amino acid sequence: CASSPQGAVNYGYTF.

The gene calls are TRBV3-1 (or the pseudogene TRBV3-2) and TRBJ2-7; 7 positions match TRBD2. The CDR3 consists of 15 residues. Germline V lookup: CDR1 LGHDT, CDR2 YNNKEL (reference sequence). V lost 2 bases and J lost 6; bases outside the gene matches: 10. The CDR3 region is CASSQTGRGVFEQYF. The CDR3 region has the DNA TGTGCCAGCAGCCAAACGGGACGGGGGGTTTTCGAGCAGTACTTC.

This clone was seen a single time. Distinct nucleotide sequences in the sample also encode this CDR3. The V gene is TRBV2, the J gene TRBJ1-4; no clear D gene. The CDR3 has 14 residues. Germline values: CDR1 SNHLY, CDR2 FYNNEI. V dropped 3 bases and J dropped 4 bases, with 9 bases sitting between them. The CDR3 sequence: CASSERRINEKLFF. CDR3 sequence (DNA): TGTGCCAGCAGTGAGAGGCGGATTAATGAAAAACTGTTTTTT.

This clone showed up just a few times. The rearrangement links TRBV2 to TRBJ1-3; D unclear. CDR1 and CDR2 (germline): SNHLY, FYNNEI. V lost 3 bases, J lost 1 base, and 16 bases lay in between. This CDR3 has 17 amino acids. The CDR3 loop is CASSEAAGRGSGNTIYF. The CDR3 DNA follows: TGTGCCAGCAGTGAGGCGGCCGGGCGGGGATCTGGAAACACCATATATTTT.

The V gene is TRBV18, the J gene TRBJ2-3; D might be TRBD1 (6 bases). The V and J ends lost 3 bases and 6 bases respectively, with 19 bases between them. Germline V lookup: CDR1 KGHSH, CDR2 LQKENI. The CDR3 loop spans 16 amino acids. CDR3 in amino acids: CASSPSSFRGLDTQYF. DNA for the CDR3: TGTGCCAGCTCACCCTCATCCTTTAGGGGGTTGGATACGCAGTATTTT.

V is TRBV20-1 and J is TRBJ2-3; 9 nucleotides align to TRBD2. Germline trimming cut 7 bases from V and 8 bases from J; bases unmatched to any gene: 4. Germline V gives CDR1 DFQATT, CDR2 SNEGSKA (reference sequence). This CDR3 contains 11 residues. CDR3 residues: CSGRGGGTQYF. The CDR3 coding sequence is TGCAGTGGGCGGGGGGGCGGTACGCAGTATTTT.

The chain employs TRBV12-3 or TRBV12-4 and TRBJ2-2; 7 positions match TRBD1. The junction had 3 bases not matched to a gene; V was cut back by 6 bases and J by 5 bases. The CDR3 consists of 13 residues. The CDR3 DNA sequence: TGTGCCAGCAGGCGACAGGGAACCGGGGAGCTGTTTTTT. It specifies CASRRQGTGELFF.

This chain uses TRBV18 with TRBJ1-4; the D gene is possibly TRBD1 (5 bases). The germline CDR1 and CDR2 sequences are KGHSH and LQKENI. CDR3 length: 16 residues. V was pared by 6 bases and J by 8 bases, with 22 bases between. CDR3 in amino acids: CASSFNYGSQGEKLFF. CDR3 DNA sequence: TGTGCCAGCTCTTTCAACTACGGTTCGCAGGGAGAAAAACTGTTTTTT.

The chain has TRBV15 and TRBJ2-1; 10 bases fit TRBD2. The germline V gene encodes CDR1 LNHNV and CDR2 YYDKDF (reference sequence). The CDR3 spans 14 residues. Trimming removed 0 bases from V and 9 bases from J; junction bases left unmatched: 2. CDR3: CATSRDIAGGEQFF. CDR3 in DNA: TGTGCCACCAGCAGAGATATAGCGGGGGGTGAGCAGTTCTTC.

In regard to this clone: Other DNA sequences of this sample code for an identical CDR3. This rearrangement joins TRBV5-4 to TRBJ2-2; D may be TRBD2 (5 bases). The CDR3 has 15 residues. With 0 bases removed from V and 2 bases from J, the gap between germline ends came to 8 bases. The germline V gene encodes CDR1 SGHNT and CDR2 YYREEE (reference sequence). CDR3 DNA: TGTGCCAGCAGCTTGGGTCGGGGAAACACCGGGGAGCTGTTTTTT. It yields the protein CASSLGRGNTGELFF.

The chain has TRBV28 and TRBJ2-1, with D unresolved. This CDR3 spans 10 amino acids. Trimming pared 8 bases from V and 5 bases from J, leaving 4 bases between. Germline CDR1 MDHEN, CDR2 SYDVKM. In DNA, the CDR3 is TGTGCCAGCGCTAACAATGAGCAGTTCTTC. Translated, it gives CASANNEQFF.

The V gene is TRBV2, the J gene TRBJ1-1, with TRBD1 identical over 7 bases. The CDR3 covers 14 residues. Germline V lookup: CDR1 SNHLY, CDR2 FYNNEI. V trimming: 3 bases; J trimming: 5 bases; junction bases outside the gene matches: 6. The chain's CDR3 is CASSDRQGRTEAFF. As DNA, the CDR3 is TGTGCCAGCAGTGACCGACAGGGAAGGACTGAAGCTTTCTTT.